The source of this TCR beta chain is a study of shared clonotypes between healthy human individuals. The CDR3 covers 16 residues. Germline V gene sequence: CDR1 MNHEY, CDR2 SMNVEV (reference sequence). Trimming took 7 bases from V and 2 from J; bases not matched to a gene: 13. Repertoires were generated with immunoSEQ multiplex PCR, while TCRdb's copy carries only in-frame clones and drops some. Found here are a few hundred thousand clones, roughly 85% of them singletons; the top ten hold 9.5% to 15%. This chain joins TRBV27 and TRBJ2-5; 7 bases line up with TRBD2. Sequencing input: PBMCs. This clonotype originated in a woman aged 40 to 55 in good health. Some clones in this sample may be carry-over from other donors' samples. This CDR3 is CASTHGAGRRQETQYF. CDR3 coding DNA: TGTGCCAGCACCCATGGGGCCGGGAGGCGGCAAGAGACCCAGTACTTC.